The TCR beta chain described here comes from a study of beta chain features in type 1 diabetes (dated by TCRdb to 2016 to 2018). About the investigation overall: Mean age, gender distribution, total cell number and subset yield were not different between patients and healthy donors. The study compared the TCRB repertoires of sorted circulating CD4+ T cell subsets in recently diagnosed type 1 diabetes patients with those in matched healthy donors. A total of around 110,000,000 sorted cells were examined across all samples, and a strong correlation was observed between cell number per subset and RNA yield. Naive and central memory subsets were obtained from all 30 or so donors, but regulatory and stem cell-like memory subsets were isolated from only 8 patients and roughly 8 healthy donors.

From each donor, a single peripheral blood sample of approximately 0.11 L on average was drawn into heparinised tubes. A BD FACSAria II was used to sort naive, central memory, regulatory and stem cell-like memory CD4+ T cells with a panel that included CD45RO, CCR7, CD25, CD127, CD95 and CD27. A purity above 95% was achieved for all sorted populations. Right away, PBMCs were isolated by Lymphoprep density gradient centrifugation and were stained directly, with no culture step. Samples were stained and sorted in pairs, with one healthy donor and one patient per experiment, so that batch effects were minimized. This clone has more than one count but fewer than ten. Its antigen remains undetermined. No quality values exist for individual bases; no much larger clone is one base distant. General conclusions and limits of the study: HLA sub-analyses involved small numbers of individuals, so any influence of HLA type on TCRB rearrangement remained unresolved. Type 1 diabetes patients showed a moderate but significant shortening of TCRB CDR3 length in all four CD4+ subsets. Because cDNA rather than genomic DNA was sequenced, highly expressing activated cells could have been over-represented, although no difference in activation and CD3 levels was found between groups. Naive, central memory and regulatory TCRB repertoires appeared more similar among patients than among healthy donors. At VDJ recombination sites, type 1 diabetes patients had fewer insertions and more deleted nucleotides, which implies abnormalities in thymic rearrangement. Shorter templates might be favored by PCR, yet because patient and control samples were amplified and corrected together, any such skew would affect both groups equally.

Including the terminal cysteine and phenylalanine, the CDR3 comprises 14 residues. Left in the record is the CDR3 DNA by itself, 42 bases read in frame from the first base. Trimming at the junction amounts to 0 bases on V and 6 bases on J, and the germline ends lie 15 bases apart. Taken from the germline V gene, the CDR1 and CDR2 loops are SQVTM and ANQGSEA. The entire amount of isolated RNA was reverse transcribed using the High Capacity cDNA Reverse Transcription Kit, so the sequenced TCRB transcripts were expressed ones. Deep immunoSEQ sequencing was performed on naive, central memory and regulatory T cell samples, with an average of roughly 3.3 million total reads per sample. Sorted cells were lysed in RLT buffer and RNA was extracted with DNase-treated RNeasy Micro or Mini kits, depending on cell number. To prevent cross-contamination, every cell subset was processed on its own, while patient and healthy donor samples were processed together. Using the immunoSEQ multiplex PCR, TCRB sequences were amplified from cDNA into 87-bp fragments spanning the CDR3 region. The amplicons were sequenced using the Illumina HiSeq platform. For the original study's pipeline: Synthetic template baselines were used to correct PCR bias computationally, reads within Hamming distance 2 were collapsed together, and singletons that could not be merged were discarded. Reads were aligned to IMGT to assign V, D and J genes, CDR3 length, and insertions or deletions at six rearrangement sites. Within each subset, clonotype counts were normalized to the number of sorted cells before true diversity and Gini coefficients were calculated with the tcR R package. The overlap coefficient, calculated on TCRB nucleotide sequences, was used to measure repertoire sharing. Out-of-frame TCRB sequences from naive cells were analyzed as a proxy for the pre-selection repertoire. In TCRdb, the immuneACCESS table is reduced to in-frame sequences with V and J assigned. These tables do not hold every clone; where another copy was compared, an unresolved V gene accounts for under half, and the others remain unexplained. V and J calls and clone size are as listed in that table; D and trimming were resolved from the DNA. Counted in this sample were around 430,000 clones; around 28% of them appeared once. The ten top clones hold 0.05% to 0.065% of the sample.

This clonotype was obtained from a man between 18 and 29 years old in good health. The chain uses TRBV29-1 and TRBJ2-7, with TRBD1 tentatively as D gene (6 bases match). Sequenced sample: naive CD4+ T cells from blood. What the cell subset or site label conveys for this sample: true naive CD4+ T cells. The CDR3 protein: CSVEEGGVLSEQYF. At the DNA level, the sequence is TGCAGCGTTGAAGAAGGGGGAGTTCTCTCCGAGCAGTACTTC.